This T cell receptor beta chain was captured by sequencing in a study of PD-L1 blockade in urothelial cancer (TCRdb year 2017). With respect to the entire study: All patients started therapy around 2014 and received atezolizumab 1,200 mg intravenously every 3 weeks. Whole exome sequencing and RNA sequencing of pretreatment tumors were performed alongside TCR sequencing in the same patients. Durable clinical benefit was achieved by nine patients but not by the remaining 20. Progression-free survival longer than 6 months counted as durable clinical benefit, and TCR features were additionally tested against both progression-free and overall survival. Blood samples yielded a median of around 150,000 T cells and around 83,000 unique TCRs, with median clonality roughly 0.084. Approximately 29 patients had pretreatment blood TCR-seq, roughly 25 had at least one posttreatment blood collection, and roughly 25 had tumor TCR-seq. About 85% of the roughly 30 patients were males with bladder-origin urothelial cancer, and about 60% of the roughly 30 reported a prior smoking history. An exploratory multi-omic analysis was conducted of the somatic, immune and clinical correlates of response to PD-L1 blockade with atezolizumab in urothelial cancer. Patients had an ECOG performance status of 0 or 1 and had received between 0 and 3 prior chemotherapy regimens. Pretreatment tumor samples and matched peripheral blood, collected serially before and after atezolizumab treatment, underwent TCR sequencing. Blood samples were analyzed 3 weeks after the start of treatment (second dose) and 6 weeks after the start of treatment.

To estimate absolute template abundance from read counts, synthetic TCR analog templates were spiked into each PCR. The immunoSEQ assay was used to amplify TCRbeta CDR3 regions from genomic DNA with bias-controlled V and J gene primers. Sequencing of rearranged TCRbeta segments was performed at approximately 20X coverage. In the source study's methods: Clustering was used to correct sequencing errors, and CDR3s were annotated against IMGT to assign V, D and J genes. Downstream analyses used only productive TCRbeta rearrangements and left out out-of-frame or stop-codon sequences. Clonality was computed as one minus Shannon entropy normalized by the log of the number of unique productive sequences. Clones differing between time points or between blood and tumor were identified by Fisher's exact test with Benjamini-Hochberg correction at adjusted p below 0.01. TCRdb's version of the immuneACCESS table is confined to in-frame rearrangements and falls short of the full clone set. An unresolved V gene accounts for under half of the shortfall where checked; the remainder is of unknown origin. That table is the source of V, J and clone size, and D and trimming were worked out from the DNA. This sample lists some 25,000 clones; 75% to 90% were detected once. The ten largest clones capture under 40% of the sample.

To note about this clone: Its binding antigen is unknown. The input lacks base qualities; no much larger clone sits a single base away.

A total of 29 patients with locally advanced or metastatic urothelial carcinoma, treated at Memorial Sloan Kettering on a trial protocol, made up the cohort. Peripheral blood mononuclear cells were collected pretreatment and during treatment, with between 1 and 8 total time points per patient. The Qiagen DNeasy Blood extraction kit was used to purify genomic DNA from total PBMCs and tumor samples. Collected pretreatment and during treatment, PBMCs were isolated and stored as previously described. The paper's findings and limits, for the study overall: A pretreatment peripheral blood TCR clonality below the median was linked to improved progression-free and overall survival. Greater expansion of tumor-associated TCR clones in peripheral blood 3 weeks after the start of treatment was observed in patients with durable benefit (n ≈ 22, p = 0.022). Because the sample size was small (n of about 30) and many exploratory analyses were performed, the results are intended to be hypothesis-generating.

The CDR3 goes from the cysteine to the phenylalanine over 12 residues. CDR3 DNA is the only sequence kept; it has 36 bases, read in frame from the first base. The germline V gene provides CDR1 SGHDT and CDR2 YYEEEE. V is reduced by 2 bases and J by 16 bases, leaving a spacing of 16 bases between them. The sequences come from PBMCs, collected around atezolizumab (anti-PD-L1) treatment. The chain is made from TRBV5-6 and TRBJ1-3; a tentative D call is TRBD1 (6 bases match). This TCR came from a man aged 55 to 69 with urothelial cancer. The DNA is TGTGCCAGCAGCTTCAGCCCTGGACAGATTTATTTT. Its product reads: CASSFSPGQIYF.